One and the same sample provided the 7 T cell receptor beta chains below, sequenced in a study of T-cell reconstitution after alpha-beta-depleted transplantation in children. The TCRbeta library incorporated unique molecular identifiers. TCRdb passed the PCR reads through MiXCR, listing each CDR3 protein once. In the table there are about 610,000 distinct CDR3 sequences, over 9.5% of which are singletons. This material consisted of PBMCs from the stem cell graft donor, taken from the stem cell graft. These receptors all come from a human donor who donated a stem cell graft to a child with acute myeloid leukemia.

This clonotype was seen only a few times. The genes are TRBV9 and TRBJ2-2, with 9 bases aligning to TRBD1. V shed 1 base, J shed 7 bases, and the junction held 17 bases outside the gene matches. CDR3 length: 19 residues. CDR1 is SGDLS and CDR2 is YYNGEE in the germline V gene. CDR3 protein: CASSVRPLAGQGKVGELFF. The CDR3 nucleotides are TGTGCCAGCAGCGTAAGGCCCCTGGCGGGACAGGGTAAAGTCGGGGAGCTGTTTTTT. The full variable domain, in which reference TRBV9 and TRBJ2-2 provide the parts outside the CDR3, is DSGVTQTPKHLITATGQRVTLRCSPRSGDLSVYWYQQSLDQGLQFLIQYYNGEERAKGNILERFSAQQFPDLHSELNLSSLELGDSALYFCASSVRPLAGQGKVGELFFGEGSRLTVL.

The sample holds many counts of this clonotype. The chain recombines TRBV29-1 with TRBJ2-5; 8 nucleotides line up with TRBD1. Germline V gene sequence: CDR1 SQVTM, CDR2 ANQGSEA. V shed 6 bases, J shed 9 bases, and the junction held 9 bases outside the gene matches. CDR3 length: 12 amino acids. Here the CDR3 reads CSVPWTGWAQYF. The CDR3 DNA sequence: TGCAGCGTACCGTGGACAGGGTGGGCCCAGTACTTC.

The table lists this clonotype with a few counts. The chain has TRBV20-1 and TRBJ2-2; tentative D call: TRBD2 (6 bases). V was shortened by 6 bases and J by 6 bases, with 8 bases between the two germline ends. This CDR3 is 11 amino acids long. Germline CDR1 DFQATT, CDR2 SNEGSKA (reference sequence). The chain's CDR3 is CSAERAGELFF. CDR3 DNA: TGCAGTGCAGAGCGGGCCGGGGAGCTGTTTTTT.

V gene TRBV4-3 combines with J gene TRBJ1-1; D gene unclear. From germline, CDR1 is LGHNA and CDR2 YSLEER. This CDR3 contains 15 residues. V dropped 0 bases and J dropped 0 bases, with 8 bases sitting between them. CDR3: CASSQEDTMNTEAFF. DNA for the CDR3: TGCGCCAGCAGCCAAGAAGACACAATGAACACTGAAGCTTTCTTT.

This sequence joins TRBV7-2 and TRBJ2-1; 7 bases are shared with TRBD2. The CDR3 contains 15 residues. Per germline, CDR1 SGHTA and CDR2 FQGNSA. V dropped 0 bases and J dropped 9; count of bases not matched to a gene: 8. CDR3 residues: CASSLARGRGVEQFF. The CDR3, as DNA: TGTGCCAGCAGCTTAGCGAGGGGACGGGGGGTTGAGCAGTTCTTC.

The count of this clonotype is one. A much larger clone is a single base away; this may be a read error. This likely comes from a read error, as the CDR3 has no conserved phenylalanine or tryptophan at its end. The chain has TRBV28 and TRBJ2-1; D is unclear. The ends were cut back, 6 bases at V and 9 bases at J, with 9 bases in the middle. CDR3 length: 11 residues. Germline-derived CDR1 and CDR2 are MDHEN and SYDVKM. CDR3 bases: TGTGCCAGCAGCCTCCCGGGTGAGCAGTTCTAC. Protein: CASSLPGEQFY.

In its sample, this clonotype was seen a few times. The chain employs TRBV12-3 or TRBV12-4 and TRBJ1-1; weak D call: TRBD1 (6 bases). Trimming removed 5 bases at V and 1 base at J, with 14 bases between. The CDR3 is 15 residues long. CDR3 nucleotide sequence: TGTGCCAGCAGTACTCCGGGGGCAGCGAACACTGAAGCTTTCTTT. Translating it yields CASSTPGAANTEAFF.